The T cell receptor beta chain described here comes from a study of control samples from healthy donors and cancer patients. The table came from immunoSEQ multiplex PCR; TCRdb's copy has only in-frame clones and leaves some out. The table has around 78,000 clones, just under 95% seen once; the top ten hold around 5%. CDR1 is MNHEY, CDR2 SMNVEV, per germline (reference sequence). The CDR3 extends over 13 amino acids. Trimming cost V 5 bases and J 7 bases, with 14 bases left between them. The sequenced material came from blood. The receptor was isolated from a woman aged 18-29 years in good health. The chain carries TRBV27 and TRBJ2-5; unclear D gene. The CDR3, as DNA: TGTGCCAGCAGTATGGACGGCTTTGGGACCCAGTACTTC. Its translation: CASSMDGFGTQYF.